One sample yielded the 4 T cell receptor beta chains listed below, sequenced in a study of CD8 T cells in ankylosing spondylitis. These receptors have no identified antigens. Study-wide results and limits: What appeared characteristic of ankylosing spondylitis blood was a TCR beta motif of under 10 highly homologous variants.

Each CDR3 protein gets one entry after TCRdb re-called the 5' RACE reads with MiXCR. Here the sample spans 700,000 to 1,000,000 distinct CDR3 sequences, roughly 12% being singletons. Source material: blood, either unsorted or a sorted T cell fraction (not recorded which). The source is a male donor with ankylosing spondylitis.

The chain joins TRBV20-1 to TRBJ1-1, with no clear D. The V gene's germline CDR1 is DFQATT and CDR2 SNEGSKA (reference sequence). V was clipped by 2 bases and J by 4 bases, with 8 bases between them. The CDR3 contains 12 residues. The CDR3: CSARKAATEAFF. In DNA, the CDR3 is TGCAGTGCTAGAAAGGCAGCCACTGAAGCTTTCTTT.

The J gene is TRBJ2-1, the V gene TRBV15; 14 nucleotides agree with TRBD2. The CDR3 sequence is 17 residues long. Germline V lookup: CDR1 LNHNV, CDR2 YYDKDF (reference sequence). The V gene end was trimmed by 5 bases and the J gene end by 5 bases; junction bases not matched to a gene: 8. CDR3 bases: TGTGCCACCAGCTTATGGACTAGCGGGGGGTTTAACAATGAGCAGTTCTTC. This codes for CATSLWTSGGFNNEQFF.

This clonotype was found a few times. This sequence joins TRBV7-3 and TRBJ2-1; D uncertain. Germline CDR1 and CDR2: SGHTA and FQGTGA. The V end was cut by 2 bases, the J end by 8 bases, with 10 bases between. CDR3 length equals 13 residues. The chain's CDR3 is CASSLRLLDEQFF. DNA of the CDR3: TGTGCCAGCAGCTTACGACTTCTGGATGAGCAGTTCTTC. The complete variable domain, with remaining parts taken from reference TRBV7-3 and TRBJ2-1, reads GAGVSQTPSNKVTEKGKYVELRCDPISGHTALYWYRQSLGQGPEFLIYFQGTGAADDSGLPNDRFFAVRPEGSVSTLKIQRTERGDSAVYLCASSLRLLDEQFFGPGTRLTVL.

This clonotype was counted many times. The DNA of the CDR3 is TGTGCCAGCAGCTTAGTGGCCCCGGAGCTGTTTTTT. Its protein is CASSLVAPELFF. The chain joins TRBV7-2 to TRBJ2-2; D unresolved. This CDR3 region has 12 residues. Germline CDR1 reads SGHTA; CDR2 reads FQGNSA. V was clipped by 1 base and J by 10 bases, with 7 bases between them.